This passage covers 14 T cell receptor beta chains from one sample sequenced in a study of blood T cell repertoires in COVID-19. The method was immunoSEQ multiplex PCR; TCRdb's version includes in-frame clones alone and lacks a portion of them. The table lists 100,000 or so clones, almost 95% of them singletons. Specimen: peripheral blood. The receptors shown here come from a woman aged 55-69 years with active COVID-19.

The chain uses TRBV4-3 and TRBJ1-1; D is perhaps TRBD1 (6 bases). Germline V gives CDR1 LGHNA, CDR2 YSLEER. The CDR3 sequence is 12 residues long. The germline V and J ends were trimmed by 1 base and 9 bases, with 9 bases remaining between them. The CDR3: CASSQAQGKAFF. Written as DNA, the CDR3 is TGCGCCAGCAGCCAAGCACAGGGAAAAGCTTTCTTT.

J is TRBJ2-7 and V is TRBV15; no firm D call. This CDR3 is built from 12 residues. V gave up 0 bases and J gave up 6 bases, with 6 bases separating them. Germline V gene data show CDR1 as LNHNV and CDR2 as YYDKDF (reference sequence). The CDR3 region is CATSRDHGEQYF. The CDR3 DNA reads as TGTGCCACCAGCAGAGATCACGGCGAGCAGTACTTC. Looking up the rest from reference TRBV15 and TRBJ2-7 gives the full variable domain: DAMVIQNPRYQVTQFGKPVTLSCSQTLNHNVMYWYQQKSSQAPKLLFHYYDKDFNNEADTPDNFQSRRPNTSFCFLDIRSPGLGDTAMYLCATSRDHGEQYFGPGTRLTVT.

Here the CDR3 reads CASSPGGSGQPQHF. In DNA, the CDR3 is TGTGCCAGCAGTCCAGGGGGGAGTGGCCAGCCCCAGCATTTT. The chain joins TRBV28 to TRBJ1-5; TRBD1 matches 7 bases. Germline V gene lookup returns CDR1 MDHEN and CDR2 SYDVKM. The junction had 8 bases not matched to a gene; V was cut back by 5 bases and J by 7 bases. The CDR3 covers 14 residues.

The chain links TRBV6-5 to TRBJ1-1; D possibly corresponds to TRBD1 (6 bases). The CDR3 covers 15 residues. Deletions cut 7 bases from V and 2 bases from J, with 17 bases between. Germline CDR1 MNHEY, CDR2 SVGAGI. CDR3 loop: CASKRGQQPNTEAFF. The DNA of the CDR3 is TGTGCCAGCAAAAGGGGACAACAGCCAAACACTGAAGCTTTCTTT.

This clone was observed a single time. This chain uses TRBV2 with TRBJ2-1; D not certain. The CDR3 length is 13 residues. The germline V gene has CDR1 SNHLY and CDR2 FYNNEI. V was shortened by 6 bases and J by 3 bases, with 9 bases between the two germline ends. This CDR3 reads CASSVTGYNEQFF. CDR3 sequence (DNA): TGTGCCAGCAGCGTCACTGGCTACAATGAGCAGTTCTTC.

The chain recombines TRBV4-1 with TRBJ2-3, with D perhaps matching TRBD2 (5 bases). V lost 1 base to trimming and J lost 0 bases, with 14 bases between them. CDR3 size: 17 residues. CDR1 and CDR2 from the germline V gene are MGHRA and YSYEKL. CDR3: CASSQVTAGLSTDTQYF. The CDR3 coding sequence is TGCGCCAGCAGCCAAGTAACGGCAGGACTTAGCACAGATACGCAGTATTTT.

The J gene is TRBJ2-5, the V gene TRBV6-5; D not resolved. V was clipped by 6 bases and J by 5 bases, with 10 bases between them. The V gene's germline CDR1 is MNHEY and CDR2 SVGAGI. The CDR3 loop spans 12 amino acids. Here the CDR3 reads CASRSLQETQYF. CDR3 nucleotides: TGTGCCAGCAGAAGCCTACAGGAGACCCAGTACTTC.

This chain connects TRBV5-4 to TRBJ2-1, with TRBD2 identical over 7 bases. The germline V gene has CDR1 SGHNT and CDR2 YYREEE (reference sequence). The J segment lost 2 bases and the V segment lost 2 bases, leaving 7 bases of the junction unmatched. The CDR3 is 16 residues long. CDR3 DNA sequence: TGTGCCAGCAGCTTCCAGACTAGCCTTGCCTACAATGAGCAGTTCTTC. Its protein is CASSFQTSLAYNEQFF.

The rearrangement joins TRBV6-2 or TRBV6-3 to TRBJ2-7, with 10 positions matching TRBD1. V lost 0 bases, J lost 1 base, and 3 bases stayed unmatched. The CDR3 is 16 amino acids. CDR1 is MNHEY and CDR2 is SVGEGT in the germline V gene. CDR3 coding DNA: TGTGCCAGCAGTTACTCCCGGACAGGGGGTTCCTACGAGCAGTACTTC. Protein: CASSYSRTGGSYEQYF.

This rearrangement joins TRBV28 to TRBJ1-4; D is undetermined. The CDR3 length is 19 residues. Germline CDR1 MDHEN, CDR2 SYDVKM. V was pared by 6 bases and J by 1 base, with 24 bases between. CDR3 sequence reads: CASSPDPTWSMKTNEKLFF. The CDR3, as DNA: TGTGCCAGCAGCCCAGACCCGACTTGGTCTATGAAAACTAATGAAAAACTGTTTTTT.

The V gene is TRBV28, the J gene TRBJ1-2, with 7 nucleotides matching TRBD1. There are 12 residues in the CDR3. Germline-derived CDR1 and CDR2 are MDHEN and SYDVKM. After removal of 8 bases from V and 7 bases from J, the junction contained 7 bases not matched to a gene. CDR3 loop: CASQTGDRGYTF. In nucleotides, the CDR3 is TGTGCCAGCCAAACAGGGGACCGTGGCTACACCTTC.

The genes are TRBV5-1 and TRBJ1-1; D is ambiguous. V lost 4 bases, J lost 1 base, and 8 bases lay in between. The CDR3 runs to 13 residues. CDR1 SGHRS and CDR2 YFSETQ come from the germline V gene. The CDR3 loop is CASSEQQNTEAFF. In DNA form, the CDR3 reads TGCGCCAGCAGCGAACAACAGAACACTGAAGCTTTCTTT.

This clone was recorded a few times. The chain has TRBV15 and TRBJ2-7; 8 positions agree with TRBD1. The germline CDR1 and CDR2 sequences are LNHNV and YYDKDF (reference sequence). The V gene end was trimmed by 0 bases and the J gene end by 6 bases; junction bases not matched to a gene: 7. The CDR3 covers 15 residues. The DNA for the CDR3 is TGTGCCACCAGCAGAGACTGGACAGGGTCTCGCGAGCAGTACTTC. Protein sequence: CATSRDWTGSREQYF.

This chain joins TRBV7-9 and TRBJ2-5, with TRBD2 as a possible D gene (6 bases). CDR1 and CDR2 (germline): SEHNR, FQNEAQ (reference sequence). The ends were cut back, 6 bases at V and 4 bases at J, with 12 bases in the middle. This CDR3 has 13 amino acids. CDR3 DNA sequence: TGTGCCAGCAGAGAGGGACTCGGAGAGACCCAGTACTTC. Translating gives CASREGLGETQYF. Using reference TRBV7-9 and TRBJ2-5 for the parts outside the CDR3, the full variable domain is DTGVSQNPRHKITKRGQNVTFRCDPISEHNRLYWYRQTLGQGPEFLTYFQNEAQLEKSRLLSDRFSAERPKGSFSTLEIQRTEQGDSAMYLCASREGLGETQYFGPGTRLLVL.